This entry lists 19 T cell receptor beta chains sequenced from one sample in a study of shared clonotypes between healthy human individuals. The repertoire was sequenced with immunoSEQ multiplex PCR; TCRdb's copy has only in-frame clones and lacks some. The repertoire holds approximately 740,000 clones, with about 91% as singletons. CD45RO-negative cells were positively selected for CCR7, leaving out terminally differentiated effector memory CD45RA+ cells. The specimen was naive CD8+ T cells sorted from blood. The receptor set was obtained from a man aged 30 to 39 in good health.

V is TRBV6-5 and J is TRBJ2-7; no firm D call. Germline CDR1 reads MNHEY; CDR2 reads SVGAGI. The V end was cut by 1 base, the J end by 6 bases, with 10 bases between. The CDR3 totals 13 residues. This chain's CDR3 is CASSYFGLAEQYF. The CDR3, as DNA: TGTGCCAGCAGTTACTTCGGATTGGCCGAGCAGTACTTC.

The rearrangement uses TRBV2 and TRBJ2-5, with 10 bases identical to TRBD2. This CDR3 contains 17 residues. Germline values: CDR1 SNHLY, CDR2 FYNNEI. Trimming removed 7 bases from V and 3 bases from J; junction bases left unmatched: 14. The DNA of the CDR3 is TGTGCCAGCACCGGTGCTAGAGGACTAGCGGCCGAAGAGACCCAGTACTTC. Encoded protein: CASTGARGLAAEETQYF.

The chain employs TRBV7-9 and TRBJ2-6; 7 positions agree with TRBD1. V shed 5 bases, J shed 0 bases, and the junction held 10 bases outside the gene matches. CDR3 length: 18 amino acids. Germline V gene data show CDR1 as SEHNR and CDR2 as FQNEAQ (reference sequence). Here the CDR3 reads CASSHNRGADSGANVLTF. CDR3 DNA sequence: TGTGCCAGCAGCCATAACAGGGGAGCCGACTCTGGGGCCAACGTCCTGACTTTC.

This clone was detected once. The CDR3 DNA is TGCAGCGTTGGACAGGCCAGAACGAGAGAGGATGGCTACACCTTC. Translated: CSVGQARTREDGYTF. The V gene is TRBV29-1, the J gene TRBJ1-2, with a weak D call TRBD1 (6 bases). V lost 4 bases to trimming and J lost 6 bases, with 21 bases between them. Looked up from germline, CDR1 is SQVTM and CDR2 is ANQGSEA. This CDR3 has 15 residues.

This chain uses TRBV29-1 with TRBJ2-7; D is unresolved. Germline CDR1 and CDR2: SQVTM and ANQGSEA. The CDR3 is 16 amino acids. V shed 8 bases and J shed 0 bases, with 23 bases lying between them. This CDR3 is CSIRGVPGQSSYEQYF. The DNA for the CDR3 is TGCAGCATTCGCGGCGTTCCGGGCCAAAGCTCCTACGAGCAGTACTTC.

The chain uses TRBV7-9 and TRBJ2-1, with D perhaps being TRBD1 or TRBD2 (5 bases each). Germline loops: CDR1 SEHNR, CDR2 FQNEAQ (reference sequence). V dropped 5 bases and J dropped 9 bases, with 11 bases sitting between them. This CDR3 has 12 amino acids. The CDR3 nucleotides read TGTGCCAGCAGCCTAGAGGGGATTGAGCAGTTCTTC. Translating it yields CASSLEGIEQFF.

The chain recombines TRBV7-8 with TRBJ2-5; D is unclear. Germline CDR1 and CDR2: SGHVS and FQNEAQ. V was shortened by 7 bases and J by 5 bases, with 17 bases between the two germline ends. The CDR3 spans 14 residues. CDR3 region: CASTLTGVGETQYF. CDR3 DNA: TGTGCCAGCACCCTTACTGGGGTTGGTGAGACCCAGTACTTC.

The chain uses TRBV4-1 and TRBJ2-7; D is ambiguous. Per the germline V gene, CDR1 is MGHRA and CDR2 is YSYEKL. The CDR3 is 15 residues long. V dropped 1 base and J dropped 0 bases, with 10 bases sitting between them. The CDR3, as DNA: TGCGCCAGCAGCCAAGCTTACCCCAGCTCCTACGAGCAGTACTTC. It yields the protein CASSQAYPSSYEQYF.

The chain links TRBV5-4 to TRBJ2-5; TRBD2 matches 8 bases. Germline V lookup: CDR1 SGHNT, CDR2 YYREEE (reference sequence). Losses at the gene ends were 0 bases for V and 0 bases for J; bases not matched to a gene: 7. CDR3 length equals 17 residues. The CDR3, as DNA: TGTGCCAGCAGCTTGGTGGGACTAGGTACCTACCAAGAGACCCAGTACTTC. Translated: CASSLVGLGTYQETQYF.

This sequence joins TRBV30 and TRBJ2-1; 7 nucleotides agree with TRBD2. CDR1 and CDR2 (germline): GTSNPN, SVGIG (reference sequence). This CDR3 region has 16 residues. Losses at the gene ends were 0 bases for V and 5 bases for J; bases not matched to a gene: 10. As DNA, the CDR3 is TGTGCCTGGAGTGTACGAATTGGGGGGAGGGACAATGAGCAGTTCTTC. Encoded protein: CAWSVRIGGRDNEQFF.

The rearrangement uses TRBV4-1 and TRBJ2-2; the match to TRBD2 covers 7 bases. Germline-derived CDR1 and CDR2 are MGHRA and YSYEKL. With 0 bases clipped from V and 7 bases from J, the junction kept 11 bases outside the gene matches. CDR3 size: 17 residues. CDR3 sequence: CASSQDKVAGDVGELFF. The CDR3 DNA sequence: TGCGCCAGCAGCCAAGATAAGGTAGCGGGTGACGTCGGGGAGCTGTTTTTT.

V usage is TRBV15 and J usage is TRBJ2-7; TRBD2 aligns across 11 bases. With 2 bases clipped from V and 2 bases from J, the junction kept 5 bases outside the gene matches. This CDR3 is built from 16 residues. CDR1 and CDR2 from the germline V gene are LNHNV and YYDKDF (reference sequence). The CDR3 loop is CATSRSGTSGTYEQYF. Here the CDR3 DNA reads TGTGCCACCAGCAGATCGGGGACTAGCGGTACCTACGAGCAGTACTTC.

The chain employs TRBV7-9 and TRBJ2-1; 7 nucleotides agree with TRBD2. Germline assignment: CDR1 SEHNR and CDR2 FQNEAQ (reference sequence). The CDR3 is 14 amino acids. J was trimmed by 3 bases and V by 5 bases; bases with no gene match: 4. The CDR3 DNA sequence: TGTGCCAGCAGCCCGGGGGGAAGCTACAATGAGCAGTTCTTC. Residues: CASSPGGSYNEQFF.

The rearrangement uses TRBV7-9 and TRBJ1-1; D uncertain. Trimming left V 7 bases short and J 2 bases short, with 11 bases between. This CDR3 region has 13 residues. Germline CDR1 reads SEHNR; CDR2 reads FQNEAQ (reference sequence). The CDR3 loop is CASTIDGNTEAFF. The CDR3 DNA follows: TGTGCCAGCACCATCGACGGTAACACTGAAGCTTTCTTT.

V is TRBV27 and J is TRBJ1-4; no definite D call. Between the trimmed V and J ends, which lost 4 bases and 3 bases, there was a span of 12 bases. Germline CDR1 reads MNHEY; CDR2 reads SMNVEV (reference sequence). This CDR3 has 15 amino acids. The CDR3 spells CASSSRAGSNEKLFF. CDR3 DNA: TGTGCCAGCAGTTCGAGGGCCGGGTCTAATGAAAAACTGTTTTTT.

The rearrangement joins TRBV15 to TRBJ2-1; 10 bases map to TRBD1. Germline CDR1 reads LNHNV; CDR2 reads YYDKDF (reference sequence). V dropped 1 base and J dropped 7; count of bases not matched to a gene: 7. CDR3 length equals 16 residues. The CDR3 loop is CATSRAWTGGRNEQFF. The CDR3 DNA reads as TGTGCCACCAGCAGAGCGTGGACAGGGGGTCGGAATGAGCAGTTCTTC.

This sequence joins TRBV6-5 and TRBJ1-5; D ambiguous. V was trimmed by 8 bases and J by 6 bases, leaving 14 bases between them. Germline loops: CDR1 MNHEY, CDR2 SVGAGI. CDR3 length equals 13 residues. The DNA for the CDR3 is TGTGCCAGCGAGCCGGGGAGCGGTCAGCCCCAGCATTTT. It yields the protein CASEPGSGQPQHF.

The chain couples TRBV29-1 to TRBJ2-7; D may be TRBD1 (5 bases). The V and J ends lost 6 bases and 4 bases respectively, with 16 bases between them. The CDR3 extends over 13 amino acids. Germline CDR1 and CDR2: SQVTM and ANQGSEA. Here the CDR3 DNA reads TGCAGCGTCAAAGGGGCCGTCGATTACGAGCAGTACTTC. This gives the protein CSVKGAVDYEQYF.

For the CDR3, the DNA is TGCGCCAGCAGCGTGGTCAACGGAGGGGACACTGAAGCTTTCTTT. It yields the protein CASSVVNGGDTEAFF. The V gene is TRBV5-1, the J gene TRBJ1-1; possible D gene TRBD1, 5 bases. The V end was cut by 4 bases, the J end by 3 bases, with 16 bases between. CDR1 is SGHRS, CDR2 YFSETQ, per germline. CDR3 length equals 15 residues.